Following are 32 T cell receptor beta chains from one sample sequenced in a study of blood T cell repertoires in COVID-19. Data came from immunoSEQ multiplex PCR; TCRdb stores just in-frame clones and leaves some out. The sample lists some 150,000 clones, about four fifths occurring once. Sequences were obtained from peripheral blood. These receptors all come from a woman aged 70-85 years with acute or convalescent COVID-19.

This clone was recorded a few times. The V gene is TRBV28, the J gene TRBJ2-7; 8 bases fit TRBD1. CDR1 is MDHEN, CDR2 SYDVKM, per germline. The CDR3 contains 18 residues. The V gene end was trimmed by 5 bases and the J gene end by 4 bases; junction bases not matched to a gene: 19. The DNA for the CDR3 is TGTGCCAGCAGTCCATTCTCGGCCAGGGACAGGACTTTATACGAGCAGTACTTC. Translated, it gives CASSPFSARDRTLYEQYF.

The chain uses TRBV12-3 or TRBV12-4 and TRBJ1-2; no firm D call. The CDR3 is 11 amino acids. V lost 3 bases and J lost 6, with 5 bases in between. CDR3 bases: TGTGCCAGCAGTTTCGGGGATGGCTACACCTTC. Residues: CASSFGDGYTF.

This sequence joins TRBV4-1 and TRBJ1-1; 8 bases are shared with TRBD1. V dropped 0 bases and J dropped 9; count of bases not matched to a gene: 3. The CDR3 is 13 amino acids. Germline CDR1 reads MGHRA; CDR2 reads YSYEKL. DNA for the CDR3: TGCGCCAGCAGCCAAGACCGGGACAGGCAAGCTTTCTTT. This gives the protein CASSQDRDRQAFF.

The rearrangement joins TRBV4-1 to TRBJ2-7; D may be TRBD1 (7 bases). Trimming took off 1 base at V and 4 bases at J, with 23 bases between the two ends. The V gene's germline CDR1 is MGHRA and CDR2 YSYEKL. This CDR3 has 18 amino acids. CDR3 amino acids: CASSQGPHNRGGGYEQYF. DNA for the CDR3: TGCGCCAGCAGCCAAGGCCCCCACAACAGGGGAGGAGGGTACGAGCAGTACTTC.

This chain uses TRBV24-1 with TRBJ2-7; the D gene is possibly TRBD2 (6 bases). The CDR3 runs 14 residues. The V and J ends lost 8 bases and 4 bases respectively, with 17 bases between them. In germline, CDR1 is KGHDR, CDR2 SFDVKD. DNA of the CDR3: TGTGCCACCAATTACAGCGGGCCGGGGTACGAGCAGTACTTC. It codes for CATNYSGPGYEQYF.

This clone was observed at least ten times. This chain connects TRBV3-1 (or the pseudogene TRBV3-2) to TRBJ1-1; D remains ambiguous. Trimming removed 5 bases at V and 1 base at J, with 8 bases between. This CDR3 has 13 amino acids. Per the germline V gene, CDR1 is LGHDT and CDR2 is YNNKEL (reference sequence). In nucleotides, the CDR3 is TGTGCCAGCAGCTACCGGTGGAACACTGAAGCTTTCTTT. Its translation: CASSYRWNTEAFF.

This rearrangement joins TRBV27 to TRBJ1-5; D perhaps matches TRBD1 (5 bases). Germline V gives CDR1 MNHEY, CDR2 SMNVEV (reference sequence). V was clipped by 5 bases and J by 0 bases, with 14 bases between them. The CDR3 covers 16 residues. DNA for the CDR3: TGTGCCAGCAGTGTGGGGGGGTGGTATAGCAATCAGCCCCAGCATTTT. This codes for CASSVGGWYSNQPQHF.

The chain joins TRBV7-2 to TRBJ1-2; TRBD1 is a possible D gene (5 bases). The CDR3 is made up of 15 amino acids. V was pared by 5 bases and J by 4 bases, with 17 bases between. The germline CDR1 and CDR2 sequences are SGHTA and FQGNSA. CDR3 region: CASSLGQTPGYGYTF. CDR3 in DNA: TGTGCCAGCAGCCTGGGGCAGACACCTGGCTATGGCTACACCTTC.

V gene TRBV28 combines with J gene TRBJ2-1; 9 bases are a match to TRBD2. The CDR3 consists of 15 residues. J lost 2 bases, V lost 5 bases, and 4 bases had no gene match. The germline CDR1 and CDR2 sequences are MDHEN and SYDVKM. The CDR3: CASSETSGPYNEQFF. CDR3 DNA: TGTGCCAGCAGTGAAACTAGCGGGCCCTACAATGAGCAGTTCTTC.

J is TRBJ1-2 and V is TRBV3-1 (or the pseudogene TRBV3-2), with 9 bases that match TRBD1. After removal of 7 bases from V and 8 bases from J, the junction contained 17 bases not matched to a gene. The CDR3 spans 16 residues. CDR1 LGHDT and CDR2 YNNKEL come from the germline V gene (reference sequence). CDR3 residues: CASNWSGTGRVGGYTF. CDR3 coding DNA: TGTGCCAGCAACTGGAGCGGGACAGGGCGAGTAGGCGGCTACACCTTC.

The chain has TRBV4-2 and TRBJ2-5; 9 positions match TRBD2. The V segment lost 1 base and the J segment 6 bases; nucleotides outside the gene matches: 12. This CDR3 is built from 17 residues. Germline V gene data show CDR1 as LGHNA and CDR2 as YNFKEQ. The CDR3 bases are TGTGCCAGCAGCCAAGGGGTTTTGAGCGGGGGGCGAAAGACCCAGTACTTC. Encoded protein: CASSQGVLSGGRKTQYF.

The genes are TRBV4-3 and TRBJ1-3; D might be TRBD1 (5 bases). The germline CDR1 and CDR2 sequences are LGHNA and YSLEER. Trimming pared 1 base from V and 4 bases from J, leaving 11 bases between. The CDR3 loop spans 15 amino acids. The CDR3: CASSQGTTAGNTIYF. CDR3 bases: TGCGCCAGCAGCCAAGGGACGACAGCCGGAAACACCATATATTTT.

The CDR3 DNA sequence: TGTGCCAGCTCACTCCGGTACGGCTACACCTTC. Protein product: CASSLRYGYTF. The V call is TRBV18, the J call TRBJ1-2; D remains unclear. This CDR3 is built from 11 residues. The germline V and J ends were trimmed by 4 bases and 8 bases, with 8 bases remaining between them. Germline CDR1 and CDR2: KGHSH and LQKENI.

The chain carries TRBV3-1 (or the pseudogene TRBV3-2) and TRBJ2-1; possible D gene TRBD1, 5 bases. Deletions cut 0 bases from V and 2 bases from J, with 11 bases between. The CDR3 is 16 amino acids. Germline V gene sequence: CDR1 LGHDT, CDR2 YNNKEL (reference sequence). The CDR3, as DNA: TGTGCCAGCAGCCAAGAGAGGAGACAGACCTACAATGAGCAGTTCTTC. Translation: CASSQERRQTYNEQFF.

The rearrangement links TRBV28 to TRBJ1-3; the match to TRBD1 covers 12 bases. V shed 6 bases and J 3 bases; nucleotides not matched to a gene: 9. The CDR3 has 17 amino acids. CDR1 is MDHEN and CDR2 is SYDVKM in the germline V gene. CDR3 coding DNA: TGTGCCAGCAGCTACGGGACAGGGGGCGCAGGTGGAAACACCATATATTTT. Translation gives CASSYGTGGAGGNTIYF.

This clone was found a few times. V is TRBV5-4 and J is TRBJ2-7; 8 nucleotides align to TRBD1. The CDR3 runs to 13 residues. CDR1 and CDR2 (germline): SGHNT, YYREEE (reference sequence). Trimming cost V 3 bases and J 4 bases; bases outside gene matches: 3. The CDR3 coding sequence is TGTGCCAGCAGCTCCGGGACAGGTTACGAGCAGTACTTC. Residues: CASSSGTGYEQYF.

This clone was seen more than once but under ten times. This rearrangement joins TRBV24-1 to TRBJ2-3, with D unclear. CDR3 length: 14 amino acids. The V gene lost 4 bases and the J gene lost 1 base, with 8 bases spanning the gap. Germline V lookup: CDR1 KGHDR, CDR2 SFDVKD. CDR3 sequence: CATSDPSGTDTQYF. Here the CDR3 DNA reads TGTGCCACCAGTGACCCGTCCGGCACAGATACGCAGTATTTT.

This sequence joins TRBV9 and TRBJ1-4; D is undetermined. Germline V gene sequence: CDR1 SGDLS, CDR2 YYNGEE. Trimming stripped 0 bases from V and 8 bases from J, with 11 bases between. CDR3 length: 14 amino acids. This chain's CDR3 is CASSVAPSEEKLFF. The DNA for the CDR3 is TGTGCCAGCAGCGTAGCCCCGAGTGAGGAAAAACTGTTTTTT.

The chain uses TRBV18 and TRBJ2-3; no definite D call. V lost 0 bases and J 0 bases, leaving 7 bases between the germline ends. This CDR3 comprises 15 residues. Germline-derived CDR1 and CDR2 are KGHSH and LQKENI. CDR3 residues: CASSPPSLSTDTQYF. The CDR3 nucleotides are TGTGCCAGCTCACCACCCTCACTTAGCACAGATACGCAGTATTTT.

The rearrangement links TRBV4-1 to TRBJ1-2; 8 positions agree with TRBD1. Trimming took 6 bases from V and 8 from J; bases not matched to a gene: 11. There are 14 residues in the CDR3. The germline V gene encodes CDR1 MGHRA and CDR2 YSYEKL. CDR3 in amino acids: CASRQQRTGRGYTF. DNA of the CDR3: TGCGCCAGCAGACAACAACGGACAGGGCGAGGCTACACCTTC.

The chain is built from TRBV30 and TRBJ2-5, with a possible D match to TRBD2 (7 bases). The CDR3 is made up of 14 amino acids. Per the germline V gene, CDR1 is GTSNPN and CDR2 is SVGIG (reference sequence). Trimming shortened V by 3 bases and J by 1 base, and 12 bases separated the two germline ends. CDR3: CAWRRGTIQETQYF. CDR3 DNA sequence: TGTGCCTGGAGGAGGGGGACTATCCAAGAGACCCAGTACTTC.

This clone was detected once. V usage is TRBV18 and J usage is TRBJ1-1; D may be TRBD1 (6 bases). This CDR3 has 16 amino acids. Germline-derived CDR1 and CDR2 are KGHSH and LQKENI. Deletions cut 2 bases from V and 0 bases from J, with 13 bases between. Here the CDR3 DNA reads TGTGCCAGCTCACCAACCGGACAGCCTCTGAACACTGAAGCTTTCTTT. It encodes CASSPTGQPLNTEAFF. Based on the CDR3 plus reference TRBV18 and TRBJ1-1, the full variable domain is NAGVMQNPRHLVRRRGQEARLRCSPMKGHSHVYWYRQLPEEGLKFMVYLQKENIIDESGMPKERFSAEFPKEGPSILRIQQVVRGDSAAYFCASSPTGQPLNTEAFFGQGTRLTVV.

This clone appeared a single time. The chain employs TRBV7-2 and TRBJ2-7; possible D gene TRBD2, 5 bases. From germline, CDR1 is SGHTA and CDR2 FQGNSA. This CDR3 is 16 amino acids long. The V and J ends lost 4 bases and 1 base respectively, with 17 bases between them. Here the CDR3 DNA reads TGTGCCAGCAGCTCCGACCCTGGGTTAGCGTCCTACGAGCAGTACTTC. Protein sequence: CASSSDPGLASYEQYF.

This clone was seen a single time. The chain couples TRBV28 to TRBJ2-7, with D possibly matching TRBD2 (5 bases). The CDR3 loop spans 16 amino acids. Deletions cut 1 base from V and 6 bases from J, with 19 bases between. Germline assignment: CDR1 MDHEN and CDR2 SYDVKM. The CDR3 reads CASSLLRTGRGFEQYF. DNA for the CDR3: TGTGCCAGCAGTTTATTGCGCACCGGTCGGGGATTCGAGCAGTACTTC.

CDR3 loop: CASSLGGGGRGQPQHF. CDR3 in DNA: TGTGCCAGCAGTTTGGGAGGAGGGGGCAGGGGTCAGCCCCAGCATTTT. The chain joins TRBV28 to TRBJ1-5; 7 nucleotides line up with TRBD1. This CDR3 contains 16 residues. Trimming took 3 bases from V and 6 from J; bases not matched to a gene: 11. CDR1 and CDR2 (germline): MDHEN, SYDVKM.

The CDR3 loop is CATSEAGTLGHEQFF. In DNA, the CDR3 is TGTGCCACCAGTGAGGCCGGGACACTGGGTCATGAGCAGTTCTTC. The rearrangement links TRBV24-1 to TRBJ2-1; possible D gene TRBD1, 6 bases. Trimming removed 4 bases at V and 8 bases at J, with 17 bases between. Germline V gives CDR1 KGHDR, CDR2 SFDVKD. This CDR3 has 15 amino acids.

The J gene is TRBJ2-7, the V gene TRBV5-1; weak D call: TRBD1 (6 bases). This CDR3 region has 14 residues. CDR1 is SGHRS, CDR2 YFSETQ, per germline. The V and J ends lost 3 bases and 2 bases respectively, with 12 bases between them. The CDR3 nucleotides are TGCGCCAGCAGCTCCCTCACAGGGCCCTACGAGCAGTACTTC. As protein: CASSSLTGPYEQYF.

V is TRBV6-2 or TRBV6-3 and J is TRBJ2-5; no definite D call. This CDR3 comprises 12 residues. Trimming pared 0 bases from V and 12 bases from J, leaving 11 bases between. Per germline, CDR1 MNHEY and CDR2 SVGEGT. The CDR3 DNA reads TGTGCCAGCAGTTACTCAAGAGACACAGAGTACTTC. Translation: CASSYSRDTEYF.

The rearrangement joins TRBV30 to TRBJ2-6; possibly TRBD1 for D (5 bases). Trimming shortened V by 1 base and J by 3 bases, and 7 bases separated the two germline ends. The CDR3 loop spans 14 amino acids. Germline assignment: CDR1 GTSNPN and CDR2 SVGIG (reference sequence). CDR3 DNA: TGTGCCTGGAGTGAAGGGGTTGGGGCCAACGTCCTGACTTTC. Translating gives CAWSEGVGANVLTF.

The chain has TRBV5-4 and TRBJ2-5, with D tentatively TRBD2 (6 bases). The germline V gene has CDR1 SGHNT and CDR2 YYREEE (reference sequence). Trimming shortened V by 5 bases and J by 5 bases, and 16 bases separated the two germline ends. The CDR3 extends over 14 amino acids. The CDR3 loop is CASRAELATETQYF. The CDR3 DNA is TGTGCCAGCAGGGCCGAACTAGCCACGGAGACCCAGTACTTC.

The chain joins TRBV6-2 or TRBV6-3 to TRBJ1-5; a possible D gene is TRBD1 (6 bases). The CDR3 has 13 amino acids. V lost 5 bases, J lost 7 bases, and 12 bases lay in between. The germline V gene encodes CDR1 MNHEY and CDR2 SVGEGT. The CDR3 loop reads CASSRETGQPQHF. In nucleotides, the CDR3 is TGTGCCAGCAGTCGGGAAACAGGGCAGCCCCAGCATTTT.

This chain links TRBV14 with TRBJ2-7; the D gene is possibly TRBD1 (5 bases). The ends were cut back, 1 base at V and 12 bases at J, with 13 bases in the middle. Germline V gene sequence: CDR1 SGHDN, CDR2 FVKESK. The CDR3 has 12 amino acids. As DNA, the CDR3 is TGTGCCAGCAGCCAAGGTATAGGGGTTTCGTACTTC. The encoded protein is CASSQGIGVSYF.